The 10 T cell receptor beta chains given below trace back to one sample, sequenced in a study of T cell responses to AZD1222 COVID-19 vaccine. Generated by immunoSEQ multiplex PCR, the TCRdb table keeps only in-frame clones and is missing some. Of approximately 200,000 clones in the sample, 90% to 95% were seen once. Sample: peripheral blood, taken on day 0 of AZD1222 vaccination. The receptors here all came from an adult in good health.

This clone occurred once. The chain links TRBV2 to TRBJ1-2, with a possible D match to TRBD1 (5 bases). Germline assignment: CDR1 SNHLY and CDR2 FYNNEI. This CDR3 spans 13 amino acids. V dropped 8 bases and J dropped 2 bases, with 12 bases sitting between them. The CDR3 sequence: CASDRGINYGYTF. The DNA of the CDR3 is TGTGCCAGCGATAGGGGAATAAACTATGGCTACACCTTC.

The chain joins TRBV14 to TRBJ2-2; the D gene is possibly TRBD1 (6 bases). Trimming left V 5 bases short and J 0 bases short, with 16 bases between. This CDR3 is 17 amino acids long. CDR1 and CDR2 from the germline V gene are SGHDN and FVKESK. CDR3 in DNA: TGTGCCAGCAGCTTTTGGGCACAGGGTGCGAACACCGGGGAGCTGTTTTTT. This encodes CASSFWAQGANTGELFF.

There are a few counts of this clone. The CDR3, as DNA: TGCAGCGTGAAATCCGGGACAGACCCTAGAGGCTACACCTTC. Translation gives CSVKSGTDPRGYTF. The chain uses TRBV29-1 and TRBJ1-2; 7 positions agree with TRBD1. The CDR3 totals 14 residues. Trimming cost V 6 bases and J 8 bases; bases outside gene matches: 15. Germline CDR1 is SQVTM and CDR2 is ANQGSEA. The full variable domain, completed using reference TRBV29-1 and TRBJ1-2, is SAVISQKPSRDICQRGTSLTIQCQVDSQVTMMFWYRQQPGQSLTLIATANQGSEATYESGFVIDKFPISRPNLTFSTLTVSNMSPEDSSIYLCSVKSGTDPRGYTFGSGTRLTVV.

The chain employs TRBV14 and TRBJ1-2, with D possibly TRBD1 on 5 matching bases. This CDR3 spans 12 amino acids. Germline V CDR1 and CDR2: SGHDN, FVKESK. V gave up 9 bases and J gave up 0 bases, with 8 bases separating them. The CDR3 DNA reads as TGTGCCAGTGGGGGGTCTAACTATGGCTACACCTTC. It specifies CASGGSNYGYTF.

V and J are TRBV19 and TRBJ2-3, with 9 bases identical to TRBD1. In germline, CDR1 is LNHDA, CDR2 SQIVND (reference sequence). CDR3 length equals 16 residues. V trimming: 3 bases; J trimming: 4 bases; junction bases outside the gene matches: 8. The CDR3 sequence: CASSINRGQGADTQYF. DNA of the CDR3: TGTGCCAGTAGTATTAATCGGGGACAGGGAGCAGATACGCAGTATTTT.

This sequence joins TRBV7-2 and TRBJ1-4; a weak D match, TRBD1 (5 bases). Germline CDR1 reads SGHTA; CDR2 reads FQGNSA. Deletions cut 4 bases from V and 11 bases from J, with 17 bases between. There are 14 residues in the CDR3. The CDR3 sequence: CASSWGPIVGKLFF. The CDR3 DNA follows: TGTGCCAGCAGCTGGGGACCGATCGTTGGGAAACTGTTTTTT.

This clone is a singleton in its sample. The chain joins TRBV7-8 to TRBJ2-5; no clear D gene. Germline CDR1 reads SGHVS; CDR2 reads FQNEAQ. Trimming pared 1 base from V and 4 bases from J, leaving 10 bases between. The CDR3 is 14 amino acids. This chain's CDR3 is CASSLVRARETQYF. CDR3 nucleotides: TGTGCCAGCAGCTTAGTAAGGGCCAGAGAGACCCAGTACTTC.

This clone was picked up one time. V is TRBV5-5 and J is TRBJ2-1; TRBD2 agrees at 12 bases. The V and J ends lost 0 bases and 6 bases, in that order; junction bases with no gene match: 13. The CDR3 extends over 19 amino acids. Germline CDR1 reads SGHKS; CDR2 reads YYEKEE (reference sequence). The CDR3 sequence: CASSLASLAGGPAINEQFF. DNA of the CDR3: TGTGCCAGCAGCTTGGCCTCACTAGCGGGAGGTCCGGCCATCAATGAGCAGTTCTTC.

This chain joins TRBV5-8 and TRBJ1-1; tentatively, D is TRBD1 (5 bases). V was shortened by 1 base and J by 7 bases, with 17 bases between the two germline ends. Germline CDR1 reads SGHTS; CDR2 reads YDEGEE. The CDR3 contains 15 residues. The DNA for the CDR3 is TGTGCCAGCAGCTTGCATTTTTTGGGGGGAGGTGAAGCTTTCTTT. This codes for CASSLHFLGGGEAFF.

This clone was recorded only once. V and J are TRBV6-5 and TRBJ2-7, with D tentatively TRBD2 (5 bases). CDR3 length: 15 amino acids. Germline CDR1 is MNHEY and CDR2 is SVGAGI. V was trimmed by 4 bases and J by 6 bases, leaving 19 bases between them. The CDR3 DNA reads TGTGCCAGCAGTTCCTCCCCGGGGTCAGCCTCCGAGCAGTACTTC. This gives the protein CASSSSPGSASEQYF.